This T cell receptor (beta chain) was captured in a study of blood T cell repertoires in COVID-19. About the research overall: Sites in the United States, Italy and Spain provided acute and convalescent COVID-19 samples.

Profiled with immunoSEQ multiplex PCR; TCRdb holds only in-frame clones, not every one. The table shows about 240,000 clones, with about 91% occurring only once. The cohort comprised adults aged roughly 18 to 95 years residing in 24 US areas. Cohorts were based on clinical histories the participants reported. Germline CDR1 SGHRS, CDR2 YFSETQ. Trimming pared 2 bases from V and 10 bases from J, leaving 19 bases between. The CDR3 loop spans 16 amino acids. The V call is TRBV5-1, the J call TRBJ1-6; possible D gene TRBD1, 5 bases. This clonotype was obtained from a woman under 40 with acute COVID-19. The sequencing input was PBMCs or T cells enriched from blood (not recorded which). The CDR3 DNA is TGCGCCAGCAGCTTACACAGCGGGGACGATGGGTCACCCCTCCACTTT. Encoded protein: CASSLHSGDDGSPLHF.